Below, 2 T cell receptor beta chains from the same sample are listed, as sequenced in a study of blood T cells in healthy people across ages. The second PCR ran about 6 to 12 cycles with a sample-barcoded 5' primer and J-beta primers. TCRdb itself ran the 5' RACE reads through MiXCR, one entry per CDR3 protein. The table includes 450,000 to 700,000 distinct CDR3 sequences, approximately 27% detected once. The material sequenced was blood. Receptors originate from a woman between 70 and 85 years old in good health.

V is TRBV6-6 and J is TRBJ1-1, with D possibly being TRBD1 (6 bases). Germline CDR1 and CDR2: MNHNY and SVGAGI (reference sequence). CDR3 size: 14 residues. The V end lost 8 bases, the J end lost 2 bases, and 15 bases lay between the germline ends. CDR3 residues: CASAGELRNTEAFF. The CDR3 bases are TGTGCCAGCGCAGGGGAACTTCGAAACACTGAAGCTTTCTTT.

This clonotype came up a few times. CDR3 DNA sequence: TGCAGTGCTTCCCATAATGGGGGGCAAGGTGGCTACACCTTC. Translating gives CSASHNGGQGGYTF. The V gene is TRBV20-1, the J gene TRBJ1-2; maybe TRBD1 (6 bases). The CDR3 is 14 amino acids. V lost 5 bases, J lost 7 bases, and 20 bases lay in between. CDR1 is DFQATT, CDR2 SNEGSKA, per germline (reference sequence).